The 14 T cell receptor beta chains given below trace back to one sample, sequenced in a study of early T cells in non-severe SARS-CoV-2 infection. MiXCR was run by TCRdb on the 5' RACE reads, yielding one entry per CDR3 protein. The data contain 35,000 to 45,000 distinct CDR3 sequences, roughly 6.8% of them singletons. The starting material was whole blood, obtained at baseline. These receptors were collected from an adult who was a healthcare worker with PCR-confirmed SARS-CoV-2 infection or an uninfected control (not recorded which).

This clonotype has at least ten counts. V is TRBV30 and J is TRBJ1-1; D ambiguous. The length of the CDR3 is 14 residues. Germline values: CDR1 GTSNPN, CDR2 SVGIG (reference sequence). The germline V and J ends were trimmed by 2 bases and 4 bases, with 14 bases remaining between them. CDR3 bases: TGTGCCTGGAGTATAGACCCCCGGATCACTGAAGCTTTCTTT. This sequence encodes CAWSIDPRITEAFF.

The sample holds many counts of this clonotype. V gene TRBV7-2 combines with J gene TRBJ2-1; TRBD1 matches at 11 bases. From germline, CDR1 is SGHTA and CDR2 FQGNSA. CDR3 length: 14 amino acids. V gave up 0 bases and J gave up 8 bases; unmatched junction bases: 0. The CDR3 DNA is TGTGCCAGCAGCTTAGCGGACAGGGGGCATGAGCAGTTCTTC. It encodes CASSLADRGHEQFF.

This chain uses TRBV13 with TRBJ2-1, with 11 bases matching TRBD2. Germline values: CDR1 PRHDT, CDR2 FYEKMQ (reference sequence). V lost 5 bases, J lost 8 bases, and 11 bases stayed unmatched. CDR3 size: 16 residues. The CDR3 reads CASSPPTSGRKDEQFF. The CDR3 DNA reads TGTGCCAGCAGCCCTCCTACTAGCGGGAGAAAGGATGAGCAGTTCTTC.

In its sample, this clonotype was seen many times. V gene TRBV5-6 combines with J gene TRBJ2-1, with 12 bases aligning to TRBD2. V trimming: 4 bases; J trimming: 7 bases; junction bases outside the gene matches: 9. This CDR3 is built from 16 residues. Germline CDR1 SGHDT, CDR2 YYEEEE. CDR3 nucleotide sequence: TGTGCCAGCAGCACTGTTGGACTAGCGGGACTGAATGAGCAGTTCTTC. Residues: CASSTVGLAGLNEQFF.

This clonotype occurred a few times. The V and J genes are TRBV5-1 and TRBJ2-7; 13 bases are a match to TRBD2. The CDR3 is 14 residues long. J lost 6 bases, V lost 0 bases, and 0 bases had no gene match. Germline CDR1 is SGHRS and CDR2 is YFSETQ. CDR3 nucleotide sequence: TGCGCCAGCAGCTTGGGACTAGCGGGAGGCGAGCAGTACTTC. The encoded protein is CASSLGLAGGEQYF. Looking up the rest from reference TRBV5-1 and TRBJ2-7 gives the full variable domain: KAGVTQTPRYLIKTRGQQVTLSCSPISGHRSVSWYQQTPGQGLQFLFEYFSETQRNKGNFPGRFSGRQFSNSRSEMNVSTLELGDSALYLCASSLGLAGGEQYFGPGTRLTVT.

The chain has TRBV20-1 and TRBJ1-2; 9 nucleotides agree with TRBD1. With 3 bases clipped from V and 5 bases from J, the junction kept 10 bases outside the gene matches. The CDR3 loop spans 15 amino acids. Germline V gives CDR1 DFQATT, CDR2 SNEGSKA (reference sequence). The CDR3: CSASLGQGSGYGYTF. The CDR3 coding sequence is TGCAGTGCTAGCCTAGGACAGGGGTCTGGATATGGCTACACCTTC.

This clonotype was counted a few times. The J gene is TRBJ2-2, the V gene TRBV4-1; D remains unclear. Germline assignment: CDR1 MGHRA and CDR2 YSYEKL. Trimming removed 4 bases at V and 2 bases at J, with 11 bases between. The CDR3 has 15 amino acids. Here the CDR3 DNA reads TGCGCCAGCAGCCCACCCGACCTAAACACCGGGGAGCTGTTTTTT. Protein sequence: CASSPPDLNTGELFF.

Ten or more counts support this clonotype. The CDR3 loop is CASSSYGTSERNIQYF. CDR3 DNA: TGTGCCAGCAGCTCGTACGGGACTAGCGAGAGAAACATTCAGTACTTC. The chain carries TRBV13 and TRBJ2-4, with 10 bases aligning to TRBD2. CDR1 and CDR2 from the germline V gene are PRHDT and FYEKMQ (reference sequence). Germline trimming cut 4 bases from V and 6 bases from J; bases unmatched to any gene: 9. This CDR3 has 16 residues. Full variable domain (outside the CDR3, taken from reference TRBV13 and TRBJ2-4): AAGVIQSPRHLIKEKRETATLKCYPIPRHDTVYWYQQGPGQDPQFLISFYEKMQSDKGSIPDRFSAQQFSDYHSELNMSSLELGDSALYFCASSSYGTSERNIQYFGAGTRLSVL.

This sequence joins TRBV28 and TRBJ1-2; no definite D call. Trimming took 6 bases from V and 0 from J, leaving 11 bases between them. The CDR3 length is 14 residues. Germline assignment: CDR1 MDHEN and CDR2 SYDVKM. CDR3: CASSNADTNYGYTF. CDR3 DNA: TGTGCCAGCAGCAATGCCGACACTAACTATGGCTACACCTTC.

There are a few counts of this clonotype. This chain links TRBV27 with TRBJ2-1; 10 positions agree with TRBD2. The germline V gene encodes CDR1 MNHEY and CDR2 SMNVEV (reference sequence). The CDR3 extends over 19 amino acids. With V trimmed by 4 bases and J by 4 bases, 16 bases remained unmatched. Here the CDR3 DNA reads TGTGCCAGCAGTTCCCCCCGCTGGGCTAGCGGGAGTCGGTACAATGAGCAGTTCTTC. It is translated as CASSSPRWASGSRYNEQFF.

This clonotype was seen a handful of times. The V gene is TRBV20-1, the J gene TRBJ1-5; D unclear. CDR3 length: 13 residues. Looked up from germline, CDR1 is DFQATT and CDR2 is SNEGSKA (reference sequence). Trimming shortened V by 4 bases and J by 4 bases, and 11 bases separated the two germline ends. The CDR3 coding sequence is TGCAGTGCTATAGGGCCTCCAAATCAGCCCCAGCATTTT. It is translated as CSAIGPPNQPQHF.

This clonotype was observed a few times. V usage is TRBV19 and J usage is TRBJ1-4, with D unresolved. Between the trimmed V and J ends, which lost 10 bases and 0 bases, there was a span of 15 bases. The CDR3 runs 15 residues. CDR1 and CDR2 from the germline V gene are LNHDA and SQIVND (reference sequence). The CDR3 region has the DNA TGTGCCACCCGGGGAGGCGTGACAACTAATGAAAAACTGTTTTTT. Translation: CATRGGVTTNEKLFF. Full variable domain (remainder filled in from reference TRBV19 and TRBJ1-4): DGGITQSPKYLFRKEGQNVTLSCEQNLNHDAMYWYRQDPGQGLRLIYYSQIVNDFQKGDIAEGYSVSREKKESFPLTVTSAQKNPTAFYLCATRGGVTTNEKLFFGSGTQLSVL.

This clonotype was seen at least ten times. V usage is TRBV11-1 and J usage is TRBJ2-5, with 7 bases lining up with TRBD1. V lost 7 bases to trimming and J lost 2 bases; unmatched junction nucleotides: 4. This CDR3 region has 13 residues. Germline V gene lookup returns CDR1 SGHAT and CDR2 FQDESV (reference sequence). Written as DNA, the CDR3 is TGTGCCAGCACCCGGGACAGACAAGAGACCCAGTACTTC. Amino acids: CASTRDRQETQYF.

About this clonotype: A single base separates this from a much larger clone, so it may be a read error. The chain uses TRBV6-6 and TRBJ1-1; D not certain. Germline V gene data show CDR1 as MNHNY and CDR2 as SVGAGI (reference sequence). The CDR3 runs 11 residues. For the CDR3, the DNA is TGTACCACCCGAGTTGGGACTGAAGCTTTCTTT. The encoded protein is CTTRVGTEAFF.